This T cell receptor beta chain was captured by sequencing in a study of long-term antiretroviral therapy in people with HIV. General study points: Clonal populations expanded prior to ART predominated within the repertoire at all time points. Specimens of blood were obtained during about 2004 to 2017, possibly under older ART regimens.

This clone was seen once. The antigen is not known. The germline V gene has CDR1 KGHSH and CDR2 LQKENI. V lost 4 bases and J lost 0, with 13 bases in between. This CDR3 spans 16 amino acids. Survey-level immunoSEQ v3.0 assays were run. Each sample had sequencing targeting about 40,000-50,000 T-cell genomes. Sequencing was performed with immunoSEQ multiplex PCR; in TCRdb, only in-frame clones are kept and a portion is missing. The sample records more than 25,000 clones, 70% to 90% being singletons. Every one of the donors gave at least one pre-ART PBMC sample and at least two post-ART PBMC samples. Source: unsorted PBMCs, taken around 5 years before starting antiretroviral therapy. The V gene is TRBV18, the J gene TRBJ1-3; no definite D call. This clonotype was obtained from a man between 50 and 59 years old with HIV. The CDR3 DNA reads TGTGCCAGCTCACAAGCGACGGAGAGCTCTGGAAACACCATATATTTT. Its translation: CASSQATESSGNTIYF.